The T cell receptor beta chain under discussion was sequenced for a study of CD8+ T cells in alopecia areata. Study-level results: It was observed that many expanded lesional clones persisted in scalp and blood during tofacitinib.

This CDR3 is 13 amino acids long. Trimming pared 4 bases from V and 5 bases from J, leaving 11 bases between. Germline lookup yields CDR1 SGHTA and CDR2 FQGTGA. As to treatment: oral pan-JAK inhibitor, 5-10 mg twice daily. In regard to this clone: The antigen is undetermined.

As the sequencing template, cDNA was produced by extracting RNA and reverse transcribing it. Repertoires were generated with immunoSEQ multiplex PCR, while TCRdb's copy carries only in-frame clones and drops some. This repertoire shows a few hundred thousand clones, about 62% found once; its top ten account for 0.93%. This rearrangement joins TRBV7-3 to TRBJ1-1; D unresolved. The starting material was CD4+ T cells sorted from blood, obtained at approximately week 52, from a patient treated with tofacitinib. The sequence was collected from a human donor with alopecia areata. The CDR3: CASSSQTETEAFF. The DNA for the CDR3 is TGTGCCAGCAGCTCCCAGACGGAGACTGAAGCTTTCTTT.